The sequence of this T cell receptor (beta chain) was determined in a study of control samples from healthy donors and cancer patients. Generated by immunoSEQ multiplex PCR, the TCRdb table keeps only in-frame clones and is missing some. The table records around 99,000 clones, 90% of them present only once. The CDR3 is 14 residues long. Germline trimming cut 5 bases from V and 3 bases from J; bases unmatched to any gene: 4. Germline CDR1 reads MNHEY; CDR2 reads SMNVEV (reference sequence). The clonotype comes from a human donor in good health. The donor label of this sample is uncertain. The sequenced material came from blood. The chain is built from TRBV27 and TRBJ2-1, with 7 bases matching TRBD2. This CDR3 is CASSHGTNYNEQFF. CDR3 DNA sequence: TGTGCCAGCAGTCACGGGACTAACTACAATGAGCAGTTCTTC.